Following are 29 T cell receptor beta chains from one sample sequenced in a study of CD8 T cells in Susac syndrome. A quantity of about 0.5 to 1 ug RNA underwent reverse transcription using random hexamers. TCRdb itself ran the immunoSEQ multiplex PCR reads through MiXCR, one entry per CDR3 protein. Of about 190,000 distinct CDR3 sequences in the sample, approximately 96% were seen once. What was sequenced was CD4+ T cells from PBMCs. The receptors stem from a human donor with Susac syndrome.

The chain links TRBV7-9 to TRBJ2-1; 9 nucleotides agree with TRBD2. With V trimmed by 0 bases and J by 4 bases, 4 bases remained unmatched. There are 16 residues in the CDR3. CDR1 is SEHNR and CDR2 is FQNEAQ in the germline V gene (reference sequence). CDR3 protein: CASSLAPRGGYNEQFF. CDR3 in DNA: TGTGCCAGCAGCTTAGCCCCGCGGGGGGGGTACAATGAGCAGTTCTTC.

The chain joins TRBV5-1 to TRBJ2-3; possibly TRBD2 for D (6 bases). The V gene's germline CDR1 is SGHRS and CDR2 YFSETQ. Trimming removed 4 bases at V and 0 bases at J, with 15 bases between. The CDR3 sequence is 16 residues long. In DNA, the CDR3 is TGCGCCAGCAGCCGGAGAACTAGCCCGAGCACAGATACGCAGTATTTT. It specifies CASSRRTSPSTDTQYF.

The chain has TRBV5-1 and TRBJ2-2, with D maybe TRBD2 (5 bases). The germline V gene has CDR1 SGHRS and CDR2 YFSETQ. The CDR3 runs to 15 residues. V gave up 0 bases and J gave up 6 bases, with 12 bases separating them. In nucleotides, the CDR3 is TGCGCCAGCAGCTTGGACTCAGCGGCGGCCGGGGAGCTGTTTTTT. This translates into CASSLDSAAAGELFF. The whole variable domain, filled in from reference TRBV5-1 and TRBJ2-2, reads KAGVTQTPRYLIKTRGQQVTLSCSPISGHRSVSWYQQTPGQGLQFLFEYFSETQRNKGNFPGRFSGRQFSNSRSEMNVSTLELGDSALYLCASSLDSAAAGELFFGEGSRLTVL.

This chain joins TRBV7-3 and TRBJ2-3, with D possibly matching TRBD1 (7 bases). The CDR3 length is 14 residues. CDR1 is SGHTA and CDR2 is FQGTGA in the germline V gene. The V and J ends lost 5 bases and 2 bases respectively, with 11 bases between them. As DNA, the CDR3 is TGTGCCAGCAGCGGGGGGACAGTCACAGATACGCAGTATTTT. Translation gives CASSGGTVTDTQYF.

The chain's CDR3 is CSALTGGTEAFF. The CDR3 region has the DNA TGCAGTGCCCTGACAGGGGGCACTGAAGCTTTCTTT. The genes are TRBV20-1 and TRBJ1-1; 9 positions agree with TRBD1. Germline V gene lookup returns CDR1 DFQATT and CDR2 SNEGSKA (reference sequence). Trimming at V came to 6 bases and at J to 4 bases, leaving 3 bases not matched to a gene. The CDR3 is 12 residues long.

CDR3 sequence reads: CASSEGGVNTEAFF. DNA of the CDR3: TGCGCCAGCAGCGAAGGGGGCGTGAACACTGAAGCTTTCTTT. The rearrangement uses TRBV5-1 and TRBJ1-1, with 7 nucleotides matching TRBD1. The CDR3 runs to 14 residues. V shed 4 bases and J 0 bases; nucleotides not matched to a gene: 3. CDR1 and CDR2 from the germline V gene are SGHRS and YFSETQ. The full variable domain, completed using reference TRBV5-1 and TRBJ1-1, is KAGVTQTPRYLIKTRGQQVTLSCSPISGHRSVSWYQQTPGQGLQFLFEYFSETQRNKGNFPGRFSGRQFSNSRSEMNVSTLELGDSALYLCASSEGGVNTEAFFGQGTRLTVV.

For this clonotype: Germline and junction disagree at one end, which may indicate a read error. This chain joins TRBV20-1 and TRBJ1-3; 8 bases map to TRBD1. Germline CDR1 reads DFQATT; CDR2 reads SNEGSKA (reference sequence). The CDR3 has 14 amino acids. The CDR3 DNA sequence: TGCAGTGCCCACTCAGGGGGCTCTGAAAACACCATATATTTT. Its translation: CSAHSGGSENTIYF.

The V gene is TRBV28, the J gene TRBJ2-1, with 7 nucleotides matching TRBD1. Germline assignment: CDR1 MDHEN and CDR2 SYDVKM. The CDR3 has 12 residues. Trimming took 4 bases from V and 10 from J; bases not matched to a gene: 4. CDR3 sequence reads: CASSWVDREQFF. In nucleotides, the CDR3 is TGTGCCAGCAGTTGGGTGGACAGGGAGCAGTTCTTC. The full variable domain, its missing parts supplied by reference TRBV28 and TRBJ2-1, is DVKVTQSSRYLVKRTGEKVFLECVQDMDHENMFWYRQDPGLGLRLIYFSYDVKMKEKGDIPEGYSVSREKKERFSLILESASTNQTSMYLCASSWVDREQFFGPGTRLTVL.

J is TRBJ2-5 and V is TRBV4-2; 12 bases map to TRBD1. The germline CDR1 and CDR2 sequences are LGHNA and YNFKEQ. V shed 4 bases, J shed 5 bases, and the junction held 8 bases outside the gene matches. The CDR3 loop spans 16 amino acids. CDR3 sequence: CASSLSGQGAEETQYF. The CDR3 nucleotides read TGTGCCAGCAGCCTTTCGGGACAGGGGGCTGAGGAGACCCAGTACTTC.

This clonotype was observed a few times. This chain joins TRBV4-3 and TRBJ1-2; D is perhaps TRBD1 (5 bases). The CDR3 is made up of 16 amino acids. Germline loops: CDR1 LGHNA, CDR2 YSLEER. Trimming stripped 1 base from V and 4 bases from J, with 16 bases between. The CDR3 sequence is CASSQAGTLSGYGYTF. In nucleotides, the CDR3 is TGCGCCAGCAGCCAAGCGGGGACCCTCTCGGGCTATGGCTACACCTTC.

The chain links TRBV25-1 to TRBJ2-7, with D unclear. The germline gives CDR1 MGHDK, CDR2 SYGVNS. V was shortened by 1 base and J by 3 bases, with 4 bases between the two germline ends. This CDR3 comprises 12 residues. The CDR3 spells CASSESGYEQYF. CDR3 nucleotides: TGTGCCAGCAGTGAATCGGGCTACGAGCAGTACTTC.

The chain has TRBV3-1 and TRBJ2-3; 7 positions match TRBD2. This CDR3 spans 14 amino acids. The junction had 0 bases not matched to a gene; V was cut back by 2 bases and J by 1 base. Germline V CDR1 and CDR2: LGHDT, YNNKEL (reference sequence). For the CDR3, the DNA is TGTGCCAGCAGCCAAACTAGCGGCACAGATACGCAGTATTTT. It encodes CASSQTSGTDTQYF.

CDR3 in DNA: TGCAGTGCTACCGGGACAGCGATCTCCTATAATTCACCCCTCCACTTT. Translated: CSATGTAISYNSPLHF. The chain couples TRBV20-1 to TRBJ1-6; 7 nucleotides match TRBD1. V lost 4 bases to trimming and J lost 0 bases; unmatched junction nucleotides: 6. This CDR3 has 16 amino acids. CDR1 is DFQATT and CDR2 is SNEGSKA in the germline V gene (reference sequence).

This chain's CDR3 is CASSSGLAGATDTQYF. CDR3 in DNA: TGTGCCAGCAGCTCGGGACTAGCGGGGGCCACAGATACGCAGTATTTT. The chain has TRBV7-2 and TRBJ2-3; 14 nucleotides match TRBD2. This CDR3 contains 16 residues. From germline, CDR1 is SGHTA and CDR2 FQGNSA. Trimming at V came to 4 bases and at J to 2 bases, leaving 2 bases not matched to a gene.

The rearrangement links TRBV29-1 to TRBJ2-7; possibly TRBD1 for D (6 bases). V shed 7 bases and J shed 3 bases, with 19 bases lying between them. The CDR3 loop spans 14 amino acids. Germline lookup yields CDR1 SQVTM and CDR2 ANQGSEA. The CDR3 bases are TGCAGCGCCCGGGCTAGGTGGACAGACTACGAGCAGTACTTC. Translating gives CSARARWTDYEQYF.

The CDR3 DNA follows: TGTGCCATCAACCAAGCGCCGGAAGAGACCCAGTACTTC. It encodes CAINQAPEETQYF. V and J are TRBV10-3 and TRBJ2-5, with unresolved D. Trimming cost V 7 bases and J 3 bases, with 12 bases left between them. Germline V gene sequence: CDR1 ENHRY, CDR2 SYGVKD. The CDR3 runs to 13 residues.

This chain uses TRBV20-1 with TRBJ1-2, with 8 bases aligning to TRBD1. The V gene end was trimmed by 1 base and the J gene end by 4 bases; junction bases not matched to a gene: 5. This CDR3 is 14 amino acids long. Germline loops: CDR1 DFQATT, CDR2 SNEGSKA (reference sequence). CDR3 sequence (DNA): TGCAGTGCTAGAGTTTACAGGGGGATCTATGGCTACACCTTC. Protein sequence: CSARVYRGIYGYTF.

The chain links TRBV29-1 to TRBJ1-4, with 8 bases aligning to TRBD1. J lost 7 bases, V lost 4 bases, and 8 bases had no gene match. CDR1 is SQVTM and CDR2 is ANQGSEA in the germline V gene. The CDR3 runs to 14 residues. In nucleotides, the CDR3 is TGCAGCGTTGTCCTGGCAGGGGGCGGTGAAAAACTGTTTTTT. This translates into CSVVLAGGGEKLFF.

The V gene is TRBV12-3 or TRBV12-4, the J gene TRBJ1-4; tentatively, D is TRBD1 (5 bases). This CDR3 is 15 amino acids long. Trimming removed 6 bases from V and 1 base from J, with 12 bases in between. The CDR3 DNA reads as TGTGCCAGCAGCCCATTGACAGTAACTAATGAAAAACTGTTTTTT. Amino acid sequence: CASSPLTVTNEKLFF.

This clonotype appeared once. The rearrangement uses TRBV12-3 or TRBV12-4 and TRBJ2-5; D remains ambiguous. The length of the CDR3 is 14 residues. V was shortened by 7 bases and J by 2 bases, with 14 bases between the two germline ends. DNA of the CDR3: TGTGCCAGCAACATAGGACGGAAACAAGAGACCCAGTACTTC. Translating it yields CASNIGRKQETQYF.

The genes are TRBV7-2 and TRBJ2-1, with 10 bases lining up with TRBD2. With V trimmed by 2 bases and J by 7 bases, 11 bases remained unmatched. The germline gives CDR1 SGHTA, CDR2 FQGNSA. The CDR3 covers 17 residues. The CDR3 spells CASSLFLAGAGVNEQFF. The CDR3 DNA reads as TGTGCCAGCAGCTTATTTCTAGCGGGGGCCGGGGTGAATGAGCAGTTCTTC.

In DNA form, the CDR3 reads TGCAGCGTTTATGGGACGGCCGATTATTCTGGAAACACCATATATTTT. Translation gives CSVYGTADYSGNTIYF. This chain uses TRBV29-1 with TRBJ1-3; TRBD1 is a possible D gene (5 bases). This CDR3 contains 16 residues. Germline lookup yields CDR1 SQVTM and CDR2 ANQGSEA. V was cut by 5 bases and J by 1 base, with 18 bases left in between.

The rearrangement links TRBV25-1 to TRBJ1-2; weak D call: TRBD1 (6 bases). V lost 6 bases and J lost 8, with 16 bases in between. Germline V CDR1 and CDR2: MGHDK, SYGVNS. CDR3 size: 13 residues. The CDR3 is CASRGSGDRGYTF. For the CDR3, the DNA is TGTGCCAGCAGGGGTTCAGGGGACCGGGGCTACACCTTC.

This chain links TRBV30 with TRBJ1-2, with 7 nucleotides matching TRBD1. Per the germline V gene, CDR1 is GTSNPN and CDR2 is SVGIG (reference sequence). J was trimmed by 2 bases and V by 3 bases; bases with no gene match: 6. The CDR3 is made up of 14 amino acids. This CDR3 is CAWSRDSLNYGYTF. Here the CDR3 DNA reads TGTGCCTGGAGCCGGGACAGCCTAAACTATGGCTACACCTTC.

The chain uses TRBV28 and TRBJ1-1; D may be TRBD1 (5 bases). Germline V CDR1 and CDR2: MDHEN, SYDVKM. Trimming took off 7 bases at V and 0 bases at J, with 12 bases between the two ends. The CDR3 sequence is 14 residues long. CDR3 in DNA: TGTGCCAGCACCCCCCTGACAGTGAACACTGAAGCTTTCTTT. Protein: CASTPLTVNTEAFF.

This clonotype is a singleton in its sample. This chain links TRBV5-1 with TRBJ1-4; D ambiguous. The germline V and J ends were trimmed by 4 bases and 7 bases, with 20 bases remaining between them. The V gene's germline CDR1 is SGHRS and CDR2 YFSETQ. The length of the CDR3 is 16 residues. Here the CDR3 DNA reads TGCGCCAGCAGCCAGGCTCCGACGGGATACGGTGAAAAACTGTTTTTT. Encoded protein: CASSQAPTGYGEKLFF.

This chain connects TRBV28 to TRBJ1-1; D is uncertain. The CDR3 has 13 amino acids. The ends were cut back, 3 bases at V and 8 bases at J, with 13 bases in the middle. The germline V gene encodes CDR1 MDHEN and CDR2 SYDVKM. DNA for the CDR3: TGTGCCAGCAGTTTGCCGAATAAGGCGGAAGCTTTCTTT. Translation: CASSLPNKAEAFF. The complete variable domain, with remaining parts taken from reference TRBV28 and TRBJ1-1, reads DVKVTQSSRYLVKRTGEKVFLECVQDMDHENMFWYRQDPGLGLRLIYFSYDVKMKEKGDIPEGYSVSREKKERFSLILESASTNQTSMYLCASSLPNKAEAFFGQGTRLTVV.

The chain couples TRBV29-1 to TRBJ2-2; D is undetermined. This CDR3 contains 12 residues. V lost 2 bases and J lost 6, with 7 bases in between. CDR1 is SQVTM and CDR2 is ANQGSEA in the germline V gene. Here the CDR3 DNA reads TGCAGCGTTGAAAACCAGCCCGGGGAGCTGTTTTTT. It specifies CSVENQPGELFF.

This chain links TRBV30 with TRBJ1-2; D gene ambiguous. Per germline, CDR1 GTSNPN and CDR2 SVGIG (reference sequence). V lost 3 bases and J lost 8, with 16 bases in between. The CDR3 contains 13 residues. CDR3: CAWRETKSGGYTF. CDR3 DNA sequence: TGTGCCTGGAGGGAGACAAAATCGGGCGGCTACACCTTC.